The source of this T cell receptor (beta chain) is a study of control samples from healthy donors and cancer patients. With 2 bases clipped from V and 6 bases from J, the junction kept 5 bases outside the gene matches. The germline gives CDR1 SGHNT, CDR2 YYREEE (reference sequence). This CDR3 is built from 15 residues. Produced via immunoSEQ multiplex PCR; TCRdb's table is partial and in-frame only. This table holds fewer than 200,000 clones, around 95% found once. The gene calls are TRBV5-4 and TRBJ1-6, with 7 positions matching TRBD1. The sequenced sample consisted of blood. This sequence was found in a woman in her sixties or seventies in good health. CDR3 protein: CASSLPGQRNSPLHF. The CDR3 bases are TGTGCCAGCAGCTTACCGGGACAGCGTAATTCACCCCTCCACTTT.